This T cell receptor (beta chain) stems from a study of neurological immune-mediated disorders. The sample holds many counts of this clonotype. TCRdb processed the 5' RACE reads anew with MiXCR; each CDR3 protein has one entry. The sample has about 52,000 distinct CDR3 sequences; more than 3.5% are singletons. In germline, CDR1 is DFQATT, CDR2 SNEGSKA (reference sequence). This CDR3 spans 12 amino acids. V lost 3 bases and J 4 bases, leaving 8 bases between the germline ends. V is TRBV20-1 and J is TRBJ2-3; no firm D call. The sample comprised PBMCs. This clonotype was obtained from a man aged 60 to 75 with multiple sclerosis. The CDR3 protein is CSASGESDTQYF. The CDR3 region has the DNA TGCAGTGCTAGTGGGGAATCAGATACGCAGTATTTT.